What follows are 12 T cell receptor beta chains derived from one specimen sequenced in a study of Graves' ophthalmopathy and Graves' hyperthyroidism. RNA transcripts were the template, and TCR beta CDR3 regions were amplified from them. RT-PCR was first run with HTBI primers, then multiplex PCR in a second round. Each CDR3 protein is one row after TCRdb ran MiXCR on the multiplex PCR reads. The table lists over 650,000 distinct CDR3 sequences, 35% to 50% of them singletons. The source material was peripheral blood. The receptors shown here come from an adult man with Graves' ophthalmopathy.

V is TRBV10-3 and J is TRBJ2-2; 9 nucleotides match TRBD1. The CDR3 is 16 amino acids. With 6 bases clipped from V and 3 bases from J, the junction kept 8 bases outside the gene matches. Germline V gives CDR1 ENHRY, CDR2 SYGVKD. CDR3 DNA sequence: TGTGCCATCAGAGGAGGGACAGGGTTGGACACCGGGGAGCTGTTTTTT. It codes for CAIRGGTGLDTGELFF.

As concerns this clonotype: A much larger clone differs by one base, so this may be a read error. The chain joins TRBV7-2 to TRBJ1-2; D is unresolved. Looked up from germline, CDR1 is SGHTA and CDR2 is FQGNSA. The CDR3 totals 16 residues. CDR3 amino acids: CASSQGSLPANYGYTF. For the CDR3, the DNA is TGCGCCAGCAGCCAAGGATCGCTGCCCGCTAACTATGGCTACACCTTC.

Only a few counts were recorded for this clonotype. The gene calls are TRBV20-1 and TRBJ2-7; D is unclear. This CDR3 has 15 residues. Trimming took off 3 bases at V and 0 bases at J, with 15 bases between the two ends. The germline V gene encodes CDR1 DFQATT and CDR2 SNEGSKA (reference sequence). In DNA, the CDR3 is TGCAGTGCTAGCGAGGCAAAGGCCAGCTCCTACGAGCAGTACTTC. This sequence encodes CSASEAKASSYEQYF.

The chain carries TRBV7-2 and TRBJ2-7; possibly TRBD1 or TRBD2 for D (5 bases each). Germline CDR1 and CDR2: SGHTA and FQGNSA. Trimming cost V 5 bases and J 7 bases, with 24 bases left between them. CDR3 length equals 16 residues. This CDR3 reads CASSPTTGPRPTEQYF. The CDR3 DNA follows: TGTGCCAGCAGCCCTACTACGGGACCGAGACCTACTGAGCAGTACTTC.

This clonotype was counted at least ten times. The chain couples TRBV19 to TRBJ2-2, with 10 nucleotides matching TRBD1. From germline, CDR1 is LNHDA and CDR2 SQIVND (reference sequence). V lost 5 bases and J lost 7; bases outside the gene matches: 7. The CDR3 loop spans 15 amino acids. CDR3: CASSLKDRGIGELFF. The CDR3 region has the DNA TGTGCCAGTAGTCTCAAGGACAGGGGGATCGGGGAGCTGTTTTTT.

This chain joins TRBV2 and TRBJ2-7; perhaps TRBD2 as D (6 bases). Per the germline V gene, CDR1 is SNHLY and CDR2 is FYNNEI. V was shortened by 0 bases and J by 7 bases, with 10 bases between the two germline ends. The CDR3 contains 13 residues. The CDR3 sequence: CASSEAPGDEQYF. The CDR3 DNA is TGTGCCAGCAGTGAAGCGCCGGGGGATGAGCAGTACTTC.

This clonotype was counted many times. This chain uses TRBV2 with TRBJ2-5; unclear D gene. The CDR3 sequence is 11 residues long. Germline values: CDR1 SNHLY, CDR2 FYNNEI. The V end lost 2 bases, the J end lost 5 bases, and 3 bases lay between the germline ends. CDR3 protein: CASSELETQYF. CDR3 DNA: TGTGCCAGCAGTGAATTGGAGACCCAGTACTTC.

This clonotype was seen only a few times. The chain is built from TRBV7-9 and TRBJ2-2; no firm D call. The length of the CDR3 is 15 residues. V lost 3 bases to trimming and J lost 4 bases, with 12 bases between them. Germline assignment: CDR1 SEHNR and CDR2 FQNEAQ (reference sequence). The CDR3, as DNA: TGTGCCAGCAGCTTGGAAGAGCGATCCACCGGGGAGCTGTTTTTT. Translated: CASSLEERSTGELFF. The complete variable domain, with remaining parts taken from reference TRBV7-9 and TRBJ2-2, reads DTGVSQNPRHKITKRGQNVTFRCDPISEHNRLYWYRQTLGQGPEFLTYFQNEAQLEKSRLLSDRFSAERPKGSFSTLEIQRTEQGDSAMYLCASSLEERSTGELFFGEGSRLTVL.

Remarks on this clonotype: The junction and the germline gene differ at one end; a read error may be behind it. CDR3: CASSSQAYSPFHF. As DNA, the CDR3 is TGTGCCAGCAGTTCTCAGGCCTATTCACCCTTCCACTTT. This chain links TRBV7-2 with TRBJ1-6; D is uncertain. This CDR3 is 13 amino acids long. Germline V gene data show CDR1 as SGHTA and CDR2 as FQGNSA.

In this sample, this clonotype turned up a few times. This chain uses TRBV11-2 with TRBJ2-7, with D unresolved. Trimming cost V 1 base and J 6 bases, with 10 bases left between them. Germline V gene lookup returns CDR1 SGHAT and CDR2 FQNNGV. This CDR3 spans 13 amino acids. CDR3 sequence (DNA): TGTGCCAGCAGCTTAGTGGTGGGTGGCGAGCAGTACTTC. Translating it yields CASSLVVGGEQYF.

This clonotype came up once. At one boundary the junction diverges from the germline segment, which might be a read error. This sequence joins TRBV11-2 and TRBJ1-3, with 8 bases matching TRBD1. The length of the CDR3 is 19 residues. Germline values: CDR1 SGHAT, CDR2 FQNNGV. The CDR3 spells CASSQDHLRDRSHGNTIYF. The CDR3 bases are TGCGCCAGCAGCCAAGATCATCTCCGGGACAGGTCACACGGAAACACCATATATTTT.

In its sample, this clonotype was seen a few times. The junction shows a germline mismatch at one end, possibly a read error. The chain recombines TRBV7-9 with TRBJ1-4; possibly TRBD1 for D (5 bases). The germline V gene has CDR1 SEHNR and CDR2 FQNEAQ (reference sequence). This CDR3 is 16 amino acids long. The chain's CDR3 is CASSQDQGSTNEKLFF. In nucleotides, the CDR3 is TGCGCCAGCAGCCAAGATCAGGGATCAACTAATGAAAAACTGTTTTTT.